The clone carrying this TCR beta chain appeared a single time. The antigen is unknown. An approximately 0.45-1 mL peripheral blood aliquot was taken intraoperatively from four of eight donors. This sample stems from a study of human thymus T cells. Study observations and caveats: Repertoires sampled from thymus and blood appeared biased in V and J gene usage.

Repertoires were generated with immunoSEQ multiplex PCR, while TCRdb's copy carries only in-frame clones and drops some. This sample has just over 45,000 clones; roughly 94% occur once, and the top ten carry approximately 0.18%. Material: blood. The TCR comes from a girl under two years old with a congenital heart defect but otherwise immunologically healthy.

DNA for the CDR3: TGTGCCAGCAGTGAACCGGGACGCCTCTTCTATGGCTACACCTTC. Translation: CASSEPGRLFYGYTF. The chain is built from TRBV25-1 and TRBJ1-2, with D tentatively TRBD1 (5 bases). Germline V lookup: CDR1 MGHDK, CDR2 SYGVNS. V was pared by 2 bases and J by 4 bases, with 14 bases between. The CDR3 has 15 amino acids.